Below are 2 T cell receptor beta chains sequenced from a single sample in a study of blood T cell repertoires in COVID-19. This table comes from immunoSEQ multiplex PCR, and its TCRdb copy is limited to in-frame clones, with some not included. The profile covers over 200,000 clones, with 89% appearing a single time and around 6.5% taken by the ten largest. Material: peripheral blood. The receptors were gathered from a man aged 60-69 years who had recovered from COVID-19.

CDR3 DNA sequence: TGTGCCAGCAGTGCGAGGCCCCCTTATACTAACTATGGCTACACCTTC. Its translation is CASSARPPYTNYGYTF. This sequence joins TRBV2 and TRBJ1-2; D unresolved. Trimming shortened V by 4 bases and J by 0 bases, and 15 bases separated the two germline ends. The CDR3 length is 16 residues. Germline lookup yields CDR1 SNHLY and CDR2 FYNNEI.

The chain recombines TRBV19 with TRBJ1-2, with 7 bases matching TRBD1. The germline gives CDR1 LNHDA, CDR2 SQIVND (reference sequence). There are 14 residues in the CDR3. J lost 0 bases, V lost 6 bases, and 4 bases had no gene match. CDR3: CASRSGGTNYGYTF. For the CDR3, the DNA is TGTGCCAGTAGATCAGGGGGAACTAACTATGGCTACACCTTC.